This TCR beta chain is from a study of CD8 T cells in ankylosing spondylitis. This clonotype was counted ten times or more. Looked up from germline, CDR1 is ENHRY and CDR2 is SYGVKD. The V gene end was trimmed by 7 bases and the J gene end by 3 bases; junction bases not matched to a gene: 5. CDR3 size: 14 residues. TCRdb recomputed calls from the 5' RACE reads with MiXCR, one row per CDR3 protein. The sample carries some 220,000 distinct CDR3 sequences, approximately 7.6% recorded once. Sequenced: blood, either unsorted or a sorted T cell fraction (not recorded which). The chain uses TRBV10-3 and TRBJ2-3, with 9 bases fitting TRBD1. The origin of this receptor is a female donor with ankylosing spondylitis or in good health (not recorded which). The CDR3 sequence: CAITPGQGTDTQYF. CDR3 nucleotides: TGTGCCATCACCCCGGGACAGGGAACAGATACGCAGTATTTT.